This T cell receptor (beta chain) was profiled in a study of T-cell memory formation after mild COVID-19. Study-wide results and limits: The authors left the SARS-CoV-2 specificity of second-wave clones peaking on day 37 unconfirmed. CD4/CD8 balance characterized clones contracting day 15 to 85, and CD4+ skew characterized later expanders.

TCRdb recomputed calls from the 5' RACE reads with MiXCR, one row per CDR3 protein. Seen here are 450,000 or so distinct CDR3 sequences, about 23% observed once, and the top ten hold under 15%. This clonotype has just a few counts. The antigen is unknown. CDR1 and CDR2 from the germline V gene are MNHEY and SVGEGT. V was shortened by 8 bases and J by 0 bases, with 11 bases between the two germline ends. The CDR3 contains 14 residues. The sequence was obtained from an adult woman who had mild COVID-19 (a few samples of this study predate the infection). Cell type and time point are not known. This chain connects TRBV6-2 or TRBV6-3 to TRBJ2-1; D might be TRBD1 (5 bases). The specimen sequenced was PBMCs or a T cell subset sorted from them (not recorded which). This chain's CDR3 is CASLRGGSYNEQFF. The CDR3 coding sequence is TGTGCCAGCCTAAGGGGCGGCTCCTACAATGAGCAGTTCTTC.